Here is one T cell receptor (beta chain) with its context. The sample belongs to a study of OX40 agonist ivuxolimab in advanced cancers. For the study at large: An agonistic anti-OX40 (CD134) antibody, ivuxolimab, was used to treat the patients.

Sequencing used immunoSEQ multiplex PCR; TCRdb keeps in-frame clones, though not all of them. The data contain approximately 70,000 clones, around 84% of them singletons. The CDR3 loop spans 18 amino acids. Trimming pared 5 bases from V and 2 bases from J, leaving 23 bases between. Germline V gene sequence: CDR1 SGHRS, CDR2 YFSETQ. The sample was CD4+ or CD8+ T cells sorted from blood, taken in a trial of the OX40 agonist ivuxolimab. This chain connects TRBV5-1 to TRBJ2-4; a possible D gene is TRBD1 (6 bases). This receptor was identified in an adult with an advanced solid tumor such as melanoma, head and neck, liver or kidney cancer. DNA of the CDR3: TGCGCCAGCAGAAAAGAGAGCTCAGGGGTGGGCACCAAAAACATTCAGTACTTC. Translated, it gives CASRKESSGVGTKNIQYF.